In its sample, the clone carrying this T cell receptor (beta chain) ranks as medium-sized. Its antigen is not known. Both about-4-week and about-12-week second-dose recipients were combined. Measured with immunoSEQ multiplex PCR; TCRdb has only the in-frame clones, and not every one. This sample carries some 140,000 clones, roughly 88% of them seen once, and the ten largest clones take roughly 5.2%. This sample is part of a study of T cell responses to AZD1222 COVID-19 vaccine. Broader study findings: Repertoire sampling was restricted to post-peak T cell response timepoints. The donor group comprised mostly white British people and more females; the analysis possibly underestimated clonal diversity. Epitopes outside B.1.351 and B.1.1.7 mutated regions reportedly drew nearly half of spike TCRs.

Germline loops: CDR1 SNHLY, CDR2 FYNNEI. The CDR3 covers 12 residues. V lost 7 bases and J 4 bases, leaving 10 bases between the germline ends. V gene TRBV2 combines with J gene TRBJ1-2, with TRBD1 as a possible D gene (5 bases). This receptor was obtained from an adult who received the AZD1222 COVID-19 vaccine. Sequencing was performed on peripheral blood, taken 28 days after the second AZD1222 dose. CDR3 sequence: CASKARVYGYTF. CDR3 nucleotides: TGTGCCAGCAAAGCCAGGGTCTATGGCTACACCTTC.